The count of the clone carrying this T cell receptor (beta chain) is one. The germline V and J ends were trimmed by 2 bases and 2 bases, with 20 bases remaining between them. Germline CDR1 reads SGDLS; CDR2 reads YYNGEE. This CDR3 is built from 18 residues. In the source study's methods: Estimation of nucleated cell counts was performed using reference gene primer amplification. Profiled with immunoSEQ multiplex PCR; TCRdb holds only in-frame clones, not every one. D and trimming were read from the DNA, whereas the V and J calls and clone size are those reported in that table. The sample shows about 200,000 clones, about 90% of them seen only once. This sample was included in a study of blood T cell repertoires in COVID-19. Study as a whole: The origin of the acute and convalescent COVID-19 samples was the United States, Italy and Spain. Sources were T cells, B-cell-depleted T cells, or PBMCs; the material itself was cDNA or gDNA.

This TCR came from a man between 18 and 35 years old with active or convalescent COVID-19. The chain couples TRBV9 to TRBJ1-3; no clear D gene. The sample was peripheral blood. The CDR3 reads CASSVQDRGIWAGNTIYF. CDR3 bases: TGTGCCAGCAGCGTTCAGGACCGGGGAATCTGGGCTGGAAACACCATATATTTT.